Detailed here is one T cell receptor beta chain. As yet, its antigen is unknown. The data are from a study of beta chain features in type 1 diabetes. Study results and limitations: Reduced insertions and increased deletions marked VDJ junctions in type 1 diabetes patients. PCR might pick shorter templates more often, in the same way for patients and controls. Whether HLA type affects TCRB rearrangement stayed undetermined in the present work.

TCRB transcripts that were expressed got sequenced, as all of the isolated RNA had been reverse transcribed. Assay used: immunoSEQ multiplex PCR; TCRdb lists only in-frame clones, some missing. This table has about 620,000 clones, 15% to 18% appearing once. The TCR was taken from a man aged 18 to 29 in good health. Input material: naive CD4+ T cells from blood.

The CDR3 DNA sequence: TGTGCCAGCAGCCTCGTAGCGGGGGGGGACACAGATACGCAGTATTTT. Its protein product is CASSLVAGGDTDTQYF. The chain has TRBV7-2 and TRBJ2-3; the match to TRBD2 covers 11 bases. The CDR3 extends over 16 amino acids. Trimming cost V 5 bases and J 2 bases; bases outside gene matches: 6. From germline, CDR1 is SGHTA and CDR2 FQGNSA.